Following are 5 T cell receptor beta chains from one sample sequenced in a study of PD-1 blockade in classical Hodgkin lymphoma. Time point given: newly diagnosed, previously untreated cHL patient sample. From thawed PBMCs, CD4+ T cells were purified using magnetic negative selection. The repertoire was sequenced with immunoSEQ multiplex PCR; TCRdb's copy has only in-frame clones and lacks some. The repertoire has 20,000 to 25,000 clones, roughly nine tenths of them found once; the top ten carry around 0.25%. Sequenced input: CD4+ T cells from blood. The receptors originated from a human donor with classical Hodgkin lymphoma.

This clone was seen only once. This sequence joins TRBV5-1 and TRBJ2-2; no reliable D call. The germline V gene encodes CDR1 SGHRS and CDR2 YFSETQ. The CDR3 has 14 residues. Trimming removed 3 bases from V and 6 bases from J, with 12 bases in between. The CDR3: CASSSNQVAGELFF. CDR3 bases: TGCGCCAGCAGCTCAAATCAAGTCGCCGGGGAGCTGTTTTTT.

V is TRBV7-2 and J is TRBJ2-3; D unresolved. V lost 5 bases, J lost 9 bases, and 18 bases lay in between. The V gene's germline CDR1 is SGHTA and CDR2 FQGNSA. The length of the CDR3 is 14 residues. In DNA, the CDR3 is TGTGCCAGCAGCCAACCTAAGGGATCTGGGACGCAGTATTTT. It specifies CASSQPKGSGTQYF. The whole variable domain, filled in from reference TRBV7-2 and TRBJ2-3, reads GAGVSQSPSNKVTEKGKDVELRCDPISGHTALYWYRQSLGQGLEFLIYFQGNSAPDKSGLPSDRFSAERTGGSVSTLTIQRTQQEDSAVYLCASSQPKGSGTQYFGPGTRLTVL.

This rearrangement joins TRBV29-1 to TRBJ1-1; 9 bases line up with TRBD1. V trimming: 5 bases; J trimming: 2 bases; junction bases outside the gene matches: 6. In germline, CDR1 is SQVTM, CDR2 ANQGSEA. This CDR3 spans 14 amino acids. CDR3 sequence: CSVPTGGLNTEAFF. CDR3 coding DNA: TGCAGCGTTCCGACAGGGGGTCTTAACACTGAAGCTTTCTTT.

The DNA for the CDR3 is TGTGCCTGGAGTGTGGCACCCAATCAGCCCCAGCATTTT. This encodes CAWSVAPNQPQHF. V is TRBV30 and J is TRBJ1-5; no clear D. Trimming removed 0 bases from V and 3 bases from J, with 6 bases in between. Germline V CDR1 and CDR2: GTSNPN, SVGIG (reference sequence). CDR3 size: 13 residues.

The rearrangement joins TRBV6-6 to TRBJ1-6; the D is unclear. This CDR3 comprises 16 residues. The germline CDR1 and CDR2 sequences are MNHNY and SVGAGI (reference sequence). The V end was cut by 2 bases, the J end by 8 bases, with 16 bases between. The CDR3 DNA reads TGTGCCAGCAGTTACCCTACGGGCGTCCGTGATTCACCCCTCCACTTT. It encodes CASSYPTGVRDSPLHF.